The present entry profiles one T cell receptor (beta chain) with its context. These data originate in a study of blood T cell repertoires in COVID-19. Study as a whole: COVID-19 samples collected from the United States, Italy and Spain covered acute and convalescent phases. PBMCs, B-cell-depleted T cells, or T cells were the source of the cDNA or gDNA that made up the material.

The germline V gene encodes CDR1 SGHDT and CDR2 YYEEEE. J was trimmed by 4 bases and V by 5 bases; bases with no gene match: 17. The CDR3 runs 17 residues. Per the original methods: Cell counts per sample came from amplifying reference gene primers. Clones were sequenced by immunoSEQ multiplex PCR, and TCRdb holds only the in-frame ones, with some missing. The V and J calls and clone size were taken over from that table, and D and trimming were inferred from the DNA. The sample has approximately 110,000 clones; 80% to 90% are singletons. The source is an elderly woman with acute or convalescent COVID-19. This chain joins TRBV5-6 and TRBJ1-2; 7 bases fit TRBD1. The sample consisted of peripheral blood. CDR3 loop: CASSHFRDSKFPYGYTF. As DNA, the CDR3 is TGTGCCAGCAGTCATTTCCGGGACAGCAAATTCCCCTATGGCTACACCTTC.